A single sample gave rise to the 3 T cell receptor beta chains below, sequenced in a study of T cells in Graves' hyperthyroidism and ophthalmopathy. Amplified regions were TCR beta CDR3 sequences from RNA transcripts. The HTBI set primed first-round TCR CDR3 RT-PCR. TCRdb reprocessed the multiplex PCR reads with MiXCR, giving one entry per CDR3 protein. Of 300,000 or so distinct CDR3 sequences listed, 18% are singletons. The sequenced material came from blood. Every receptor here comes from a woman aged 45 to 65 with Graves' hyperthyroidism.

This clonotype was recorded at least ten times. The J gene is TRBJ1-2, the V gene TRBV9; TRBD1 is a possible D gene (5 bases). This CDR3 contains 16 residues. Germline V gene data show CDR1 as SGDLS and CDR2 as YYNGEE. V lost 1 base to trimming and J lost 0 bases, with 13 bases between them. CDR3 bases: TGTGCCAGCAGCGTATCCCAGGGAGGGGCTAACTATGGCTACACCTTC. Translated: CASSVSQGGANYGYTF.

Here the CDR3 DNA reads TGCAGTGCTCCCGGGACTAGCGGGGGGAGCTCCTACAATGAGCAGTTCTTC. It yields the protein CSAPGTSGGSSYNEQFF. This rearrangement joins TRBV20-1 to TRBJ2-1; 15 nucleotides agree with TRBD2. This CDR3 region has 17 residues. Germline lookup yields CDR1 DFQATT and CDR2 SNEGSKA (reference sequence). V shed 5 bases, J shed 0 bases, and the junction held 5 bases outside the gene matches.

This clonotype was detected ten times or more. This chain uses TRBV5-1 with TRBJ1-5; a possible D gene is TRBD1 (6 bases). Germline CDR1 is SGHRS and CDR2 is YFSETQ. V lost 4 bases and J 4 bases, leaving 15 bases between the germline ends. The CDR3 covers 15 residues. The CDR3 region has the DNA TGCGCCAGCAGCCCCGAGGGGGGCGGAAATCAGCCCCAGCATTTT. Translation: CASSPEGGGNQPQHF.